These T cell receptor beta chains were read from a single sample in a study of a mutant IDH1 vaccine in newly diagnosed glioma. No antigen has been identified for these receptors. Sequencing used immunoSEQ multiplex PCR; TCRdb keeps in-frame clones, though not all of them. The sample records about 69,000 clones, around 86% being singletons. The sequences come from PBMCs, collected from a glioma patient whose treatment included an IDH1 peptide vaccine. The source is a young man with glioma. CDR3s include the opening cysteine and the closing phenylalanine or tryptophan. The D gene is left open where the match is weak. Part of the rows lack a size; the others show once, few, many or a class for expanded clones.

-,TRBJ2-1,TRBV7-2,-,CASSLGFGYSSYNEQFF,TGTGCCAGCAGCTTAGGTTTTGGGTACTCCTCCTACAATGAGCAGTTCTTC
TRBD1,TRBJ1-1,TRBV5-6,-,CASSLIGTGGITEAFF,TGTGCCAGCAGCTTAATCGGGACAGGGGGTATCACTGAAGCTTTCTTT
-,TRBJ2-7,TRBV5-1,few,CASSLEAYSEQYF,TGCGCCAGCAGCTTGGAGGCTTATTCAGAGCAGTACTTC
-,TRBJ1-2,TRBV30,-,CAWSVGGGNRYTF,TGTGCCTGGAGTGTAGGAGGTGGTAATCGCTACACCTTC
-,TRBJ1-1,TRBV15,few,CATSRERMNTEAFF,TGTGCCACCAGCAGAGAAAGGATGAACACTGAAGCTTTCTTT
-,TRBJ2-1,TRBV14,-,CASSQGGSSYNGQFF,TGTGCCAGCAGCCAAGGCGGCAGCTCCTACAATGGGCAGTTCTTC
TRBD2,TRBJ2-1,TRBV18,-,CASSEGLAEPNEQFF,TGTGCCAGCTCAGAGGGACTAGCGGAACCAAATGAGCAGTTCTTC
-,TRBJ2-2,TRBV5-4,-,CASSLFGWRGEDTGELFF,TGTGCCAGCAGCCTATTTGGGTGGAGGGGTGAGGACACCGGGGAGCTGTTTTTT
-,TRBJ1-1,TRBV7-9,once,CASSLRVGMNTEAFF,TGTGCCAGCAGCTTACGGGTCGGAATGAACACTGAAGCTTTCTTT
TRBD1,TRBJ2-1,TRBV4-1,-,CASSQRTTGGLENEQFF,TGCGCCAGCAGCCAACGGACGACAGGGGGCTTGGAGAATGAGCAGTTCTTC
-,TRBJ2-1,TRBV9,-,CASTLSGHDYNEQFF,TGTGCCAGCACCCTATCGGGACACGATTACAATGAGCAGTTCTTC
TRBD1,TRBJ1-4,TRBV5-1,-,CASSSQGAWEKLFF,TGCGCCAGCAGCTCTCAGGGGGCTTGGGAAAAACTGTTTTTT
TRBD1,TRBJ1-2,TRBV28,-,CASRLLDRGNYGYTF,TGTGCCAGCAGGTTGCTGGACAGGGGGAACTATGGCTACACCTTC
TRBD1,TRBJ2-5,TRBV2,-,CASSEDTDRGETQYF,TGTGCCAGCAGTGAAGATACTGACAGGGGAGAGACCCAGTACTTC
-,TRBJ2-7,TRBV7-2,-,CASSLEVSGSYEQYF,TGTGCCAGCAGCTTAGAAGTGAGCGGGTCCTACGAGCAGTACTTC
-,TRBJ2-5,TRBV7-9,-,CASSLGEYRVVDF,TGTGCCAGCAGCTTGGGGGAGTACAGGGTGGTGGACTTC
-,TRBJ2-7,TRBV28,-,CASTPSYVGLEQYF,TGTGCCAGCACTCCGAGTTATGTAGGGCTCGAGCAGTACTTC
-,TRBJ2-1,TRBV7-9,-,CASSLGGGAYNEQFF,TGTGCCAGCAGCTTAGGGGGTGGCGCCTACAATGAGCAGTTCTTC
TRBD1,TRBJ2-7,TRBV4-1,-,CASSHSLDRGAREQYF,TGCGCCAGCAGCCATTCATTAGACAGGGGGGCTCGCGAGCAGTACTTC
-,TRBJ1-2,TRBV27,-,CASSLSYEGDGYTF,TGTGCCAGCAGTCTCAGCTACGAAGGAGATGGCTACACCTTC
-,TRBJ2-7,TRBV5-1,once,CASSPTGKWDEQYF,TGCGCCAGCAGCCCCACAGGGAAGTGGGACGAGCAGTACTTC
-,TRBJ2-7,TRBV6-1,-,CASSDRAGEQYF,TGTGCCAGCAGTGACAGGGCGGGCGAGCAGTACTTC
-,TRBJ1-5,TRBV18,-,CASSPEGRPGAPQHF,TGTGCCAGCTCACCAGAGGGGAGGCCCGGGGCGCCCCAGCATTTT
-,TRBJ2-7,TRBV5-8,-,CASSYEQYF,TGTGCCAGCAGCTACGAGCAGTACTTC
-,TRBJ2-5,TRBV10-3,-,CAISDLGGGFEETQYF,TGTGCCATCAGTGATTTGGGGGGGGGCTTCGAAGAGACCCAGTACTTC
-,TRBJ2-1,TRBV11-3,-,CASSLTRSEQFF,TGTGCCAGCAGCTTAACAAGAAGTGAGCAGTTCTTC
-,TRBJ2-3,TRBV7-9,-,CASSVRPKFTDTQYF,TGTGCCAGCAGCGTCCGACCGAAATTCACAGATACGCAGTATTTT
-,TRBJ1-5,TRBV5-1,-,CASSLAGSNQPQHF,TGCGCCAGCAGCTTGGCAGGGAGCAATCAGCCCCAGCATTTT
TRBD2,TRBJ2-1,TRBV7-9,-,CASSKERGGRYNEQFF,TGTGCCAGCAGCAAAGAGCGGGGGGGTAGATACAATGAGCAGTTCTTC